This T cell receptor beta chain is drawn from a study of blood T cell repertoires in COVID-19. Overall study context: Acute and convalescent COVID-19 specimens originated in the United States, Italy and Spain. Sample material is recorded as cDNA or gDNA derived from T cells, B-cell-depleted T cells, or PBMCs.

The length of the CDR3 is 20 residues. V was trimmed by 0 bases and J by 2 bases, leaving 25 bases between them. Germline V gives CDR1 SGHVS, CDR2 FNYEAQ. Authors' methods: Amplified reference gene primers provided the basis for estimating nucleated cell counts. The repertoire was sequenced with immunoSEQ multiplex PCR; TCRdb's copy has only in-frame clones and lacks some. Clone size and V and J calls were adopted from that table, with D and trimming inferred from the DNA. The sample yields around 70,000 clones, just over 85% seen once. Input material: peripheral blood. The clonotype originates from a human donor in a cohort sampled during active COVID-19. The V gene is TRBV7-6, the J gene TRBJ2-5, with TRBD1 as a possible D gene (6 bases). CDR3 region: CASSLASPTGNLGAQETQYF. The CDR3 coding sequence is TGTGCCAGCAGCTTAGCCTCGCCGACAGGAAACTTAGGGGCTCAAGAGACCCAGTACTTC.